These T cell receptor beta chains were read from a single sample in a study of shared clonotypes between healthy human individuals. Some clones are missing from TCRdb's copy, which holds only in-frame ones; the method was immunoSEQ multiplex PCR. Counted here are hundreds of thousands of clones, roughly 96% occurring once; the ten biggest clones make up approximately 0.12%. Sequenced: naive CD8+ T cells sorted from blood. The source of these receptors is a woman between 25 and 40 years old in good health. The CDR3 runs from the conserved cysteine through the conserved F or W. The D gene is left open where the match is weak. Expanded clones are given a class, and other clones once, few, many or no size at all.

TRBV28	TRBJ1-1	.	.	CASSYSLAVHPFF	TGTGCCAGCAGTTACTCTCTAGCGGTCCATCCTTTCTTT
TRBV28	TRBJ2-7	.	.	CASSPGSSYEQYF	TGTGCCAGCTCTCCCGGGAGCTCCTACGAGCAGTACTTC
TRBV28	TRBJ1-1	.	.	CASRPLDSNTEAFF	TGTGCCAGCAGGCCTCTCGACAGTAACACTGAAGCTTTCTTT
TRBV15	TRBJ2-5	.	.	CATSRAGPQAQETQYF	TGTGCCACCAGCAGAGCGGGTCCACAAGCCCAAGAGACCCAGTACTTC
TRBV19	TRBJ2-7	.	.	CASSIGLVGYEQYF	TGTGCCAGTAGTATCGGGCTCGTAGGCTACGAGCAGTACTTC
TRBV4-2	TRBJ2-3	.	.	CASSQGDPADTQYF	TGTGCCAGCAGCCAAGGGGACCCAGCAGATACGCAGTATTTT
TRBV28	TRBJ2-7	TRBD1	.	CASSLWAGGNEQYF	TGTGCCAGCAGTTTATGGGCAGGGGGCAACGAGCAGTACTTC
TRBV11-1	TRBJ2-3	.	.	CASSLASGGGTDTQYF	TGTGCCAGCAGCTTAGCGTCGGGTGGTGGGACAGATACGCAGTATTTT
TRBV6-1	TRBJ2-7	TRBD1	.	CASSERDRVYEQYF	TGTGCCAGCAGTGAAAGGGACAGGGTCTACGAGCAGTACTTC
TRBV2	TRBJ2-7	TRBD2	.	CASSLGLAGGPRTHYEQYF	TGTGCCAGCAGTTTGGGACTAGCGGGAGGGCCGAGAACACATTACGAGCAGTACTTC
TRBV6-1	TRBJ1-5	.	.	CASSALRGADQPQHF	TGTGCCAGCAGTGCCCTGAGAGGGGCGGATCAGCCCCAGCATTTT
TRBV19	TRBJ1-4	TRBD1	.	CASRPPGTGVDEKLFF	TGTGCCAGTAGGCCCCCCGGGACAGGGGTGGATGAAAAACTGTTTTTT
TRBV7-9	TRBJ1-2	.	.	CASSGRDYGYTF	TGTGCCAGCAGCGGTCGGGACTATGGCTACACCTTC
TRBV11-2	TRBJ2-7	TRBD1	.	CASSLGTDYEQYF	TGTGCCAGCAGCCTTGGGACAGATTACGAGCAGTACTTC
TRBV27	TRBJ1-2	TRBD1	.	CASSLSTGYGYTF	TGTGCCAGCAGTTTATCGACAGGGTATGGCTACACCTTC
TRBV29-1	TRBJ2-3	TRBD1	once	CSVHSRDRGVAGVDTQYF	TGCAGCGTGCACTCCCGGGACAGGGGGGTAGCTGGTGTAGATACGCAGTATTTT
TRBV28	TRBJ1-3	.	.	CASSYTEYSRNTIYF	TGTGCCAGCAGTTACACGGAATACAGTAGAAACACCATATATTTT
TRBV7-8	TRBJ1-5	TRBD1	.	CASSLETGGAGQPQHF	TGTGCCAGCAGCTTAGAGACAGGGGGCGCGGGTCAGCCCCAGCATTTT
TRBV19	TRBJ2-7	.	.	CASSGAFSYEQYF	TGTGCCAGTAGTGGGGCATTCTCCTACGAGCAGTACTTC
TRBV15	TRBJ2-7	.	.	CATSRDQFSTYEQYF	TGTGCCACCAGCAGAGATCAGTTCAGCACCTACGAGCAGTACTTC
TRBV6-5	TRBJ2-7	.	.	CASSQFTSSHYEQYF	TGTGCCAGCAGTCAATTTACTAGCAGCCACTACGAGCAGTACTTC
TRBV2	TRBJ2-1	.	.	CASSLPGNNEQFF	TGTGCCAGCAGTCTGCCAGGGAACAATGAGCAGTTCTTC
TRBV27	TRBJ2-4	TRBD2	.	CASSPASGRAKNIQYF	TGTGCCAGCAGTCCGGCTAGCGGGCGTGCCAAAAACATTCAGTACTTC
TRBV28	TRBJ1-6	.	once	CASSSTGSDNSPLHF	TGTGCCAGCAGCTCGACAGGCTCAGATAATTCACCCCTCCACTTT